This T cell receptor beta chain was sequenced in a study of CD8 T cells in ankylosing spondylitis. TCRdb re-called the 5' RACE reads with MiXCR, one entry per CDR3 protein. The sample yields some 92,000 distinct CDR3 sequences, roughly 27% seen once. The specimen was blood, either unsorted or a sorted T cell fraction (not recorded which). This receptor was obtained from a male donor with ankylosing spondylitis or in good health (not recorded which).

The CDR3 here is CSVGQHNEQFF. CDR3 nucleotide sequence: TGCAGCGTTGGCCAACACAATGAGCAGTTCTTC. The chain combines TRBV29-1 with TRBJ2-1; D is unclear. Trimming pared 4 bases from V and 5 bases from J, leaving 6 bases between. The CDR3 contains 11 residues. The germline V gene encodes CDR1 SQVTM and CDR2 ANQGSEA.